These 3 T cell receptor beta chains came from one sample sequenced in a study of blood T cell repertoires in COVID-19. The assay was immunoSEQ multiplex PCR, and TCRdb's table has in-frame clones only and misses some. The table shows approximately 270,000 clones, with 75% to 95% occurring only once. Sequencing was performed on PBMCs or T cells enriched from blood (not recorded which). The receptor set was obtained from a man in his forties who had been exposed to COVID-19.

V usage is TRBV7-9 and J usage is TRBJ1-6; 8 positions agree with TRBD1. The CDR3 length is 17 residues. Germline V gene lookup returns CDR1 SEHNR and CDR2 FQNEAQ (reference sequence). The V gene end was trimmed by 8 bases and the J gene end by 3 bases; junction bases not matched to a gene: 12. The CDR3 nucleotides read TGTGCCAGCGGGACCGGGACAGGAGGCCTCTATAATTCACCCCTCCACTTT. The encoded protein is CASGTGTGGLYNSPLHF.

This clone came up once. This sample includes further DNA sequences coding for the same CDR3. This chain uses TRBV5-1 with TRBJ2-5; 8 bases agree with TRBD1. Germline CDR1 and CDR2: SGHRS and YFSETQ. The trim removed 4 bases at V and 1 base at J, leaving 3 bases unmatched. The length of the CDR3 is 14 residues. This chain's CDR3 is CASSPGTGQETQYF. The DNA for the CDR3 is TGCGCCAGCAGCCCTGGGACAGGCCAAGAGACCCAGTACTTC.

V is TRBV4-1 and J is TRBJ2-2, with D possibly TRBD2 on 6 matching bases. The CDR3 is 17 residues long. V shed 1 base and J shed 5 bases, with 17 bases lying between them. CDR1 is MGHRA and CDR2 is YSYEKL in the germline V gene. CDR3 in amino acids: CASSQVLSGSRTGELFF. CDR3 nucleotide sequence: TGCGCCAGCAGCCAAGTATTATCCGGGAGTCGTACCGGGGAGCTGTTTTTT.